This T cell receptor beta chain appears in the sequencing data of a study of cytomegalovirus exposure and HLA in healthy donors (TCRdb year 2017). Context from the whole study: An earlier analysis of several hundred of the donors reported 250 to 350 Gb of sequence data and 117 million unique TCR beta sequences from roughly 180 million T cells. All discovery cohort repertoires had been generated on a single sequencing platform. The study was designed to test whether signatures of past pathogen exposure could be identified by cataloging public T cell receptors. To predict cytomegalovirus infection status, the study combined high-throughput TCR immunosequencing, statistical association of individual TCRs with disease status, and machine learning. In addition to the first cohort of roughly 670 subjects, a separate validation cohort of approximately 130 different subjects was used. Alongside the repertoire data, information on donor age, sex, ethnicity and CMV serostatus was compiled. Typing coverage differed by locus: A, B, C, DRB1 and DQB1 were typed in about 629-630 donors, DQA1 in 522, DPA1 in some 600, and DPB1 in 450 to 490. About 300 gigabases of sequencing data and around 87 million unique TCR sequences were included in an early release covering around 650 HLA-typed donors. HLA typing covered class I and class II loci at four-digit resolution. A later genetic analysis used genome-wide SNP genotypes for about 60% of the roughly 670 donors, treating that subset as a discovery cohort. A later analysis re-examined previously published TCR beta repertoires from just over 650 donors and added high-resolution HLA genotyping to investigate patterns of TCR occurrence. Rather than using new phenotypic data, the later analysis identified candidate immune exposures from TCR beta sequences and from how often those sequences occurred across donors. Roughly five DR-DQ haplotypes were treated as single units for association and clustering because of strong linkage in the cohort. In an earlier analysis of over 550 of the donors, high-throughput TCR beta sequencing was used to judge whether each TCR beta V gene segment behaved as functional or pseudogenic. Among roughly 370 genotyped donors of the cohort, an average of roughly 240,000 unique TCR beta nucleotide sequences were sequenced per donor, around 18% of them non-productive. Of the 398 genotyped donors, about 80% fell in the genetic ancestry cluster associated with self-reported Caucasian donors. Using immunosequencing, the study profiled T cell repertoires from 640 or so subjects and related those repertoires to cytomegalovirus serostatus. Here is what the overall study found, with its caveats: In a later analysis, HLA-associated TCR beta chains showed more clonal expansion and lower generation probabilities than non-associated chains that were equally common. Linkage disequilibrium might explain the correlated functional status among segregating V segments, but an unknown experimental factor could not be ruled out. Immune exposure information for the cohort was limited to CMV serostatus. In a later analysis, most CMV-associated TCR beta chains were found to appear HLA-restricted, with HLA associations seemingly driven largely by CMV exposure. In both the original and validation cohorts, the classifier was reported to diagnose cytomegalovirus status with high specificity and sensitivity. Because HLA typing was unavailable for some donors at each locus, only the typed subset was used in association tests. According to a later genetic analysis, donors in an Asian-associated ancestry cluster had fewer N-insertions in productive TCRs than the roughly 660-donor mean. In a later analysis, several top co-occurrence clusters were reported to appear linked to parvovirus B19, influenza, CMV and Epstein-Barr virus. Because the 87-base-pair reads could not distinguish some IMGT-functional V segments, including TRBV6-2 and TRBV6-3, those segments were excluded. A later analysis found that TCR association rates varied across HLA loci, with DRB1 alleles showing the most associated TCRs and HLA-C alleles the fewest. The study listed 150 to 200 TCR beta chains as associated with cytomegalovirus. Assigning TCR associations to individual alleles was difficult when HLA alleles, especially DR and DQ, strongly co-occurred. A few of the identified cytomegalovirus-associated TCR beta chains were confirmed in vitro to be specific for cytomegalovirus antigens. A further reported finding was that TCR beta sequences accurately predicted the HLA-A and HLA-B alleles for most subjects in the first cohort. A group of highly shared sequence variants was considered likely to be a technical artifact of the sequencing pipeline. A later genetic analysis associated a missense DCLRE1C variant with V-gene and J-gene trimming of TCR beta chains, and an independent cohort replicated the association. The presence/absence analyses assumed that sequencing depth was roughly uniform across donors, and that assumption may not be true. At a false discovery rate of 0.05, a later analysis linked 15,000 to 20,000 TCR beta sequences to specific HLA alleles. This cohort had only TCR beta chains sequenced, and the lack of alpha or paired-chain data limited which features could be detected. Across donors, most TCR sequences were observed very rarely, whereas some public TCRs were present in many individuals. The authors suggested that the approach could potentially be extended to other disease states and immunological phenotypes. In an earlier analysis of approximately 590 of the donors, most TCR beta V segments appeared in productive rearrangements about 87% or about 30% of the time, broadly matching IMGT annotations. Roughly 17 rarely observed V segments, including chromosome 9 orphons, were excluded from the earlier analysis of almost 600 of the donors because counts were too low.

The library was made by the immunoSEQ multiplex PCR assay. For the multiplex PCR, a mixture combining 60 forward primers for TCR Vbeta segments and 13 reverse primers for TCR Jbeta segments was used. The CDR3 region of rearranged TCR beta genes was amplified from genomic DNA with a multiplex PCR assay. The amplified TCR beta libraries were sequenced on the Illumina HiSeq System as 87-base-pair reads. Processing in the source paper ran as follows. Across the roughly 700 repertoires, a later analysis counted some 81 million unique TCR beta chains, 9 million to 14 million of which were shared by at least two donors. Raw reads were error-corrected and collapsed into unique sequences with a nearest-neighbor algorithm that merged closely related sequences to remove PCR and sequencing errors. To assign V, D and J gene segments, CDR3 sequences were aligned to IMGT reference sequences. For a sequence to be retained, a match of at least six nucleotides was required to both a V gene segment and a J gene segment. Rearrangements were called productive when the CDR3 lacked stop codons and stayed in frame with V and J; all others were non-productive. CDR3 was defined according to IMGT convention as the region running from the second conserved V-encoded cysteine to the conserved J-encoded phenylalanine. In an earlier analysis of 587 of the donors, sequences lacking an unambiguous match to a single V gene segment were excluded. An earlier analysis of just under 600 of the donors called V segments functional above 56.7% productive rearrangements and segregating when the between-donor standard deviation exceeded 5%. To diagnose cytomegalovirus status from the catalog of TCR beta chain sequences, a statistical classification framework was built. V and J gene assignment, in a later analysis, came from comparing TCR nucleotide sequences with IMGT/GENE-DB human TR gene sequences. In a later analysis, CDR3 sequences and most-parsimonious VDJ recombination scenarios were assigned using the TCRdist pipeline. A later analysis defined each TCR beta chain by its CDR3 amino acid sequence plus V-gene family, and excluded reads lacking a unique V-gene family. To address suspected cross-contamination and a sequencing artifact, a later analysis removed roughly 640 highly shared, low-generation-probability nucleotide sequences. In a later analysis, a clonal expansion index was calculated for each public chain from normalized within-repertoire ranks of inferred template counts. A later analysis computed generation probabilities with a VDJ recombination model fitted to out-of-frame rearrangements, and checked the results against IGoR. In a later analysis, hypergeometric tests were used to score TCR-TCR, TCR-HLA and TCR-CMV co-occurrence, with a repertoire-size bias correction applied to TCR pairs. In a later analysis, false discovery rates were estimated by permuting HLA or CMV assignments 20 times. In a later analysis, co-occurring TCRs were grouped with DBSCAN, and TCRdist sequence similarity was added when clustering was performed within HLA-allele-positive subsets. Repertoires with fewer than 30,000 or more than 120,000 public chains, plus five repertoires with anomalous nucleotide sharing, were excluded from co-occurrence clustering. This is the immuneACCESS table as TCRdb keeps it, with only in-frame sequences that have V and J called. A part of the clones is gone; compared with another copy, unresolved V genes explain less than half, and the rest is unexplained. Clonal size and the V and J genes are those of that table, whereas D and trimming came from the DNA. This sample has more than 80,000 clones in its table, and 75% to 85% of those were observed once. About 1.6% of the sample is held by the ten biggest clonotypes.

Worth noting for this clone: Its recognized antigen is unknown. Within one base of it there is no much larger clone, and no base qualities were kept.

In total, 630 or so healthy bone marrow donors made up the cohort. At the time of sampling, every cohort member was nominally healthy, though immune exposures that went unrecorded were likely present. The donor tested CMV seronegative and was one of the 352 seronegative cohort members. A peripheral blood sample was provided by each donor, and peripheral blood mononuclear cells were used for TCR beta sequencing. The Qiagen DNeasy Blood Extraction Kit was used to extract genomic DNA from the blood cell samples. Looking up the germline V gene (reference sequence) yields CDR1 MNHEY and CDR2 SMNVEV. V loses 3 bases, J loses 3 bases, and the germline ends lie 12 bases apart. The CDR3 starts with the cysteine, ends with the phenylalanine, and has 14 residues. The sequence is cut down to CDR3 DNA, 42 bases in frame from base 1.

This TCR was sampled from a man aged 45 to 65 in good health and CMV-seronegative. Sequencing was done on a sample of PBMCs. The chain is made from TRBV27 and TRBJ2-7; the D gene is unclear. The bases are TGTGCCAGCAGTTTTCGAGACACAAGCTACGAGCAGTACTTC. This gives the protein CASSFRDTSYEQYF.